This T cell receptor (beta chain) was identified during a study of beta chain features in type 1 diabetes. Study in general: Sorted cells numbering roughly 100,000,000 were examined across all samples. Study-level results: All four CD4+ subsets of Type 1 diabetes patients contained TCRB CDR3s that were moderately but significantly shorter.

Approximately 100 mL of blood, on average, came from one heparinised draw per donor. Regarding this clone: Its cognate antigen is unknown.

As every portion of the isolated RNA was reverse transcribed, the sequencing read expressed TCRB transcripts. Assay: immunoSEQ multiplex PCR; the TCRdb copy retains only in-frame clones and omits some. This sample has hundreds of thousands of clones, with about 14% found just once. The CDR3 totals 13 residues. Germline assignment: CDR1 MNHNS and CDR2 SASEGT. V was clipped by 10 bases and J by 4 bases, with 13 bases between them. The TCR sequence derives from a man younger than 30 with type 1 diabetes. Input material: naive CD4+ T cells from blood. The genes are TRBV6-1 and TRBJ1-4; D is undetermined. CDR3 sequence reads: CATSGRLNEKLFF. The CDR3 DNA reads TGTGCCACCTCCGGACGGCTTAATGAAAAACTGTTTTTT.